These T cell receptor beta chains were read from a single sample in a study of neurological immune-mediated disorders. Via MiXCR, TCRdb re-called the 5' RACE reads, giving one row per CDR3 protein. This sample has about 60,000 distinct CDR3 sequences, with roughly 4% found just once. The specimen was PBMCs. The receptor source for this set is a woman in her 50s with multiple sclerosis. The CDR3 runs from the conserved cysteine through the conserved F or W. D genes are given only for firm matches. Clone size is given for some rows only: seen once, a few or many times, or a class if the clone is expanded.

j_gene | abundance | v_gene | d_gene | CDR3nt | CDR3aa
TRBJ2-3 | many | TRBV7-2 | . | TGTGCCAGCAGCTCGGGAGTTAAGCCAGATACGCAGTATTTT | CASSSGVKPDTQYF
TRBJ2-3 | many | TRBV5-1 | . | TGCGCCAGCAGCCCCGGGCAGGGACTCACAGATACGCAGTATTTT | CASSPGQGLTDTQYF
TRBJ1-1 | many | TRBV7-2 | . | TGTGCCAGCAGCTTGGTCCCAGAAAACACTGAAGCTTTCTTT | CASSLVPENTEAFF
TRBJ2-1 | many | TRBV12-3/TRBV12-4 | . | TGTGCCAGCAGTTTTTTTGGCGGCGACAATGAGCAGTTCTTC | CASSFFGGDNEQFF
TRBJ1-4 | many | TRBV7-2 | TRBD1 | TGTGCCAGCAGCTGGGGACAGTTGCATAATGAAAAACTGTTTTTT | CASSWGQLHNEKLFF
TRBJ2-1 | many | TRBV18 | TRBD2 | TGTGCCAGCTCACCACGCGGGAGCTCCTACAATGAGCAGTTCTTC | CASSPRGSSYNEQFF
TRBJ2-3 | . | TRBV10-3 | . | TGTGCCATCAAGGGAAAGTACACAGATACGCAGTATTTT | CAIKGKYTDTQYF
TRBJ2-7 | few | TRBV11-3 | . | TGTGCCAGCAGCAAAGCCTCCGGGACAACCCTCTACGAGCAGTACTTC | CASSKASGTTLYEQYF
TRBJ2-3 | few | TRBV6-5 | . | TGTGCCAGCACCTCATACGAGGGCTCTAGCACAGATACGCAGTATTTT | CASTSYEGSSTDTQYF
TRBJ1-1 | many | TRBV5-1 | . | TGCGCCAGCAGCTTACTTGGACTGGCGAACACTGAAGCTTTCTTT | CASSLLGLANTEAFF
TRBJ2-7 | many | TRBV7-2 | TRBD2 | TGTGCCAGCAGCCCCAGCGCTAGCGGGAGGTTCTACGAGCAGTACTTC | CASSPSASGRFYEQYF
TRBJ2-7 | many | TRBV27 | . | TGTGCCAGCAGTCCGTGGGACGGAGCCTACGAGCAGTACTTC | CASSPWDGAYEQYF
TRBJ2-7 | many | TRBV15 | . | TGTGCCACCAGCAGAGAGGTTGGCGAGCAGTACTTC | CATSREVGEQYF
TRBJ1-5 | . | TRBV20-1 | . | TGCAGTGCTAGAGCAGGTCTCAATCAGCCCCAGAATTTT | CSARAGLNQPQNF
TRBJ1-2 | many | TRBV4-3 | . | TGCGCCAGCAGCCAAGATATGCCTACCTATGGCTACACCTTC | CASSQDMPTYGYTF
TRBJ2-7 | many | TRBV20-1 | TRBD1 | TGCAGTGCTCAGCGGACAGGGAGCTCCTACGAGCAGTACTTC | CSAQRTGSSYEQYF
TRBJ1-1 | few | TRBV10-2 | . | TGCGCCAGCAGTGACGGACGGTCGAAGGGCCCTGAAGCTTTCTTT | CASSDGRSKGPEAFF
TRBJ2-6 | many | TRBV27 | . | TGTGCCAGCAGGGGTAGGGGCTCTGGGGCCAACGTCCTGACTTTC | CASRGRGSGANVLTF
TRBJ1-2 | many | TRBV6-1 | . | TGTGCCAGCAGTGAAGTGAGGACGGGAGGCTACACCTTC | CASSEVRTGGYTF
TRBJ1-1 | many | TRBV12-3/TRBV12-4 | . | TGTGCCAGCAGTTTAGGGACGAACACTGAAGCTTTCTTT | CASSLGTNTEAFF
TRBJ2-7 | many | TRBV24-1 | TRBD1 | TGTGCCACCAGTGATGGACAGGGACCCCGGAACGAGCAGTACTTC | CATSDGQGPRNEQYF
TRBJ2-1 | many | TRBV2 | TRBD2 | TGTGCCAGCGGACGGGCGGGAGGGCCGTACAATGAGCAGTTCTTC | CASGRAGGPYNEQFF